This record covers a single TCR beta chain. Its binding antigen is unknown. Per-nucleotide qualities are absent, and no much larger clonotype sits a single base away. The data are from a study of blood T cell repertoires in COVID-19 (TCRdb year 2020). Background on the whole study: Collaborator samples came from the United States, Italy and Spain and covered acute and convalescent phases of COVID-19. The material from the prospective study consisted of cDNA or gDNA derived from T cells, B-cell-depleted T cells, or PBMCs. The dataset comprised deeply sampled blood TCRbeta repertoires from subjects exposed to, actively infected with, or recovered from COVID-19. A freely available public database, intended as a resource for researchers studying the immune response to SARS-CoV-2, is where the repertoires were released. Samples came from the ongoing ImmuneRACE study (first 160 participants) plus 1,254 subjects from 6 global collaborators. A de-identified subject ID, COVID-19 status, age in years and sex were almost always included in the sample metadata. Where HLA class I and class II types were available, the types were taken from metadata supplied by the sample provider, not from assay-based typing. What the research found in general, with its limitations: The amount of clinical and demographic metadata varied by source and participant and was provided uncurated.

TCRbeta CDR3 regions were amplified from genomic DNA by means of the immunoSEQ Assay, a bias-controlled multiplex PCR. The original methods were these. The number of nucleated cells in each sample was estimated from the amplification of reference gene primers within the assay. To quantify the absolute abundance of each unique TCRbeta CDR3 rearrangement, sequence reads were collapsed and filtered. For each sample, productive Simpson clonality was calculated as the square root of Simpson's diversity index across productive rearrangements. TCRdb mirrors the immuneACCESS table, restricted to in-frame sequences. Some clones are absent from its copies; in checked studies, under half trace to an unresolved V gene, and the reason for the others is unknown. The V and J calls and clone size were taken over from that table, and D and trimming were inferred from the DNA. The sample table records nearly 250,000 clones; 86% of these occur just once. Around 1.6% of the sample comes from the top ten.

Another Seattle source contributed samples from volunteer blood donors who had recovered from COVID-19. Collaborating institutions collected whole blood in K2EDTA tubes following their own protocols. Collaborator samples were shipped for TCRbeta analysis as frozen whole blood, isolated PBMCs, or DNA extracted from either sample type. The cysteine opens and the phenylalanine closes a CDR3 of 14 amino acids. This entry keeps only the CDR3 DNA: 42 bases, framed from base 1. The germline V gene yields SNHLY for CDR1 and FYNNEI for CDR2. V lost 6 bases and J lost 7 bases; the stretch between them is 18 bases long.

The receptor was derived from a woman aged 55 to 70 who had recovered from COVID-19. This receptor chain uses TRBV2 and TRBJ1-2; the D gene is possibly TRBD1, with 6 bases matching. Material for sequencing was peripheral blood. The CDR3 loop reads CASSKVTDSSGYTF. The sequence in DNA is TGTGCCAGCAGCAAAGTAACGGACAGCTCTGGCTACACCTTC.